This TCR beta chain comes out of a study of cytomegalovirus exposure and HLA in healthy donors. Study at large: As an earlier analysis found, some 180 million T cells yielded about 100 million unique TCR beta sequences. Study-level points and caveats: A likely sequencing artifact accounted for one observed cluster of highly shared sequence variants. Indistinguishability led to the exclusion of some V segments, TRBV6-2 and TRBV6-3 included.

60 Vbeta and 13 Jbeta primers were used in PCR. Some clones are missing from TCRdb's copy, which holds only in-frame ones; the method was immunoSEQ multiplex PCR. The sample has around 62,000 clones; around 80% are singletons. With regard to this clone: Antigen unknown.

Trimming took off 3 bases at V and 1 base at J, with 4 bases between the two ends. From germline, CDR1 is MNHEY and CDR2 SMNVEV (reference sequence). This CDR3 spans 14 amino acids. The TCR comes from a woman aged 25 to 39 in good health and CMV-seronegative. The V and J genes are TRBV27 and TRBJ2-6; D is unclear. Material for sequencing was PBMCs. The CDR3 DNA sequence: TGTGCCAGCAGTTTGAGTTCTGGGGCCAACGTCCTGACTTTC. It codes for CASSLSSGANVLTF.